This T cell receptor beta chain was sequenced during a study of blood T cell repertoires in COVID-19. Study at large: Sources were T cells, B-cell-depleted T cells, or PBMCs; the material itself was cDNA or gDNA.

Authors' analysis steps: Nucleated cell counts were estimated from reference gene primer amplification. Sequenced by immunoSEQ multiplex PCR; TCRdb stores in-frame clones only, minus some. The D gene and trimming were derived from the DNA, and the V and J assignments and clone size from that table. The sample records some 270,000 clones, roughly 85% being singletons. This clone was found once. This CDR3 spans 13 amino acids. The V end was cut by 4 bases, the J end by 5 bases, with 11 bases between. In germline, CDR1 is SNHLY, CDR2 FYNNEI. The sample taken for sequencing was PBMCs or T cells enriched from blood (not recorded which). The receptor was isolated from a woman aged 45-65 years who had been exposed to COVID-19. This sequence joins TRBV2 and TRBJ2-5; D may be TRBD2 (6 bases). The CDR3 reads CASSGDFYETQYF. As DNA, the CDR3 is TGTGCCAGCAGTGGGGACTTCTATGAGACCCAGTACTTC.